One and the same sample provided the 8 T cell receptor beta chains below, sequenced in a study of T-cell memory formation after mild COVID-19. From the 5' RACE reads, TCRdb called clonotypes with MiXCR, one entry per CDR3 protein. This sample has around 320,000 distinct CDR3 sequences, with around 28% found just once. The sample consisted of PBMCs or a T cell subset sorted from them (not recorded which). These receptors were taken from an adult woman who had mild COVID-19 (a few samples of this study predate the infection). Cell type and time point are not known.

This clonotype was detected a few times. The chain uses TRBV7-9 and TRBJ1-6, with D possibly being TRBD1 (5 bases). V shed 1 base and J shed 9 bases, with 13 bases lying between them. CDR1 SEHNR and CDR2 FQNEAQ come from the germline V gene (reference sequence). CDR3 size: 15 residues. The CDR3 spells CASSLGGAVASPLHF. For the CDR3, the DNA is TGTGCCAGCAGCTTAGGTGGGGCCGTAGCTTCACCCCTCCACTTT.

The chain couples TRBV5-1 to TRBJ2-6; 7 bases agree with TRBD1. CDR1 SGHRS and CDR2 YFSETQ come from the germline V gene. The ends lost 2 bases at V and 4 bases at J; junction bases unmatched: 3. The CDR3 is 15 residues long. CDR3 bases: TGCGCCAGCAGCTTTGGGACAGCCGGGGCCAACGTCCTGACTTTC. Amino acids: CASSFGTAGANVLTF.

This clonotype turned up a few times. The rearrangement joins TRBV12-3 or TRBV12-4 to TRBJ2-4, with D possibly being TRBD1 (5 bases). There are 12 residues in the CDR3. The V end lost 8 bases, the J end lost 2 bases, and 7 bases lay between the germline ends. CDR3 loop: CASQGSKNIQYF. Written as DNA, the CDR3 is TGTGCCAGCCAGGGTTCCAAAAACATTCAGTACTTC.

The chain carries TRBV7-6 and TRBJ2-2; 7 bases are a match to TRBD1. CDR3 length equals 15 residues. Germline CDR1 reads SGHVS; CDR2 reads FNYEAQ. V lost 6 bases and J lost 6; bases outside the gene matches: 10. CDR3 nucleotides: TGTGCCAGCAGGCCGACAGGGTCTAGAGCCGGGGAGCTGTTTTTT. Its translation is CASRPTGSRAGELFF.

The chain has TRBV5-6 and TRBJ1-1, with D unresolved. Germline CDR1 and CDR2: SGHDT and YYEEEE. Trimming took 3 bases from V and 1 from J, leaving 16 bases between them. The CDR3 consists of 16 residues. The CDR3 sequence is CASSSVGGGRNTEAFF. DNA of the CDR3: TGTGCCAGCAGCTCCGTTGGAGGCGGGAGGAACACTGAAGCTTTCTTT. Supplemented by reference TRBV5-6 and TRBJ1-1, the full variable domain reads DAGVTQSPTHLIKTRGQQVTLRCSPKSGHDTVSWYQQALGQGPQFIFQYYEEEERQRGNFPDRFSGHQFPNYSSELNVNALLLGDSALYLCASSSVGGGRNTEAFFGQGTRLTVV.

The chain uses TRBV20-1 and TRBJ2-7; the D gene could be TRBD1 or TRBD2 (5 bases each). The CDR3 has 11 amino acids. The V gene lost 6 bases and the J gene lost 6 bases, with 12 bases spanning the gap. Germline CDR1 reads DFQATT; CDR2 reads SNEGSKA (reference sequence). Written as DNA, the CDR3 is TGCAGTGCCCCCTTGAGGGGCGAGCAGTACTTC. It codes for CSAPLRGEQYF.

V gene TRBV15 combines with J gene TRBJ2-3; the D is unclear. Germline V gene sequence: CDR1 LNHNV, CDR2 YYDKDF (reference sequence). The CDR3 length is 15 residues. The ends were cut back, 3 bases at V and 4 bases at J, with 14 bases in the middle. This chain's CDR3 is CATSRLQQRADTQYF. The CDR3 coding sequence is TGTGCCACCAGCAGGTTACAGCAGAGAGCAGATACGCAGTATTTT.

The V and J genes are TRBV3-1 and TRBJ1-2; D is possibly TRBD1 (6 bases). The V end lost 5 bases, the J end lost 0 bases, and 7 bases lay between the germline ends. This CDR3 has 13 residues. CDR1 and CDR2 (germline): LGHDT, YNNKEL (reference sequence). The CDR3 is CASSRQANYGYTF. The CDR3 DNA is TGTGCCAGCAGCAGACAGGCTAACTATGGCTACACCTTC.